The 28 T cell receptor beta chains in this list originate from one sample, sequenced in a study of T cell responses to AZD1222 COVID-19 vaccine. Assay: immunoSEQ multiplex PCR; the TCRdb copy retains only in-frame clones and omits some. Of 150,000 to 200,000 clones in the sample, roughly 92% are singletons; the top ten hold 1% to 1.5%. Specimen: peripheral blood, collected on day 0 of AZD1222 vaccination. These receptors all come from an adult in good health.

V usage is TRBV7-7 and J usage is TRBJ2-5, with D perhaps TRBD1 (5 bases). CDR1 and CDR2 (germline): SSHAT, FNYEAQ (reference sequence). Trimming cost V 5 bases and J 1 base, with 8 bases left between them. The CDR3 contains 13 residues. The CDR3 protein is CASSLRAQETQYF. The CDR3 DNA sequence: TGTGCCAGCAGCCTCAGGGCCCAAGAGACCCAGTACTTC.

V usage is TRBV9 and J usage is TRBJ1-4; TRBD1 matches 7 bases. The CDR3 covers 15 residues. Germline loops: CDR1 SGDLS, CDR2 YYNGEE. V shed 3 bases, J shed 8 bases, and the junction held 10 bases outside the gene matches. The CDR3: CASSDWTGIGEKLFF. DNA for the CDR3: TGTGCCAGCAGCGATTGGACAGGAATAGGGGAAAAACTGTTTTTT.

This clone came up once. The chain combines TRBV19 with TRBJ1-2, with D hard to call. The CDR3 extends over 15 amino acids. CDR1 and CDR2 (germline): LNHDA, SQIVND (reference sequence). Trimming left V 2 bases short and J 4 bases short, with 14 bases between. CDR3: CASSIYPPVVYGYTF. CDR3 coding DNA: TGTGCCAGTAGTATATACCCTCCTGTTGTCTATGGCTACACCTTC.

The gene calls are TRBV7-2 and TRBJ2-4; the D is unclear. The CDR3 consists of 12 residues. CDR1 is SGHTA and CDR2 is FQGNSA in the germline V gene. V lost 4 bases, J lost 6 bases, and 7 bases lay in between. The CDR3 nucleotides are TGTGCCAGCAGCTCCAATGTAAACATTCAGTACTTC. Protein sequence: CASSSNVNIQYF.

Here the CDR3 reads CASTGDQETQYF. The CDR3 coding sequence is TGTGCCAGCACTGGAGACCAAGAGACCCAGTACTTC. The chain links TRBV2 to TRBJ2-5, with unresolved D. Per the germline V gene, CDR1 is SNHLY and CDR2 is FYNNEI. This CDR3 is built from 12 residues. V was cut by 7 bases and J by 0 bases, with 6 bases left in between.

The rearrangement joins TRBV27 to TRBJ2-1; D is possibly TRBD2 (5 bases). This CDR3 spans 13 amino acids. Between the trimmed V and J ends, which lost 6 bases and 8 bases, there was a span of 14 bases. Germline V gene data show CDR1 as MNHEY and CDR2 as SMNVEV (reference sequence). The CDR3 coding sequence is TGTGCCAGCAGCTTCAGAGGGTTAGATGAGCAGTTCTTC. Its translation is CASSFRGLDEQFF.

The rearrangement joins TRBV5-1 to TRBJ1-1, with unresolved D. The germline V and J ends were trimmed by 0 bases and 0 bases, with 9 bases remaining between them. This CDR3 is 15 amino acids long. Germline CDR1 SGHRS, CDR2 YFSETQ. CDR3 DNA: TGCGCCAGCAGCTTGGGCACCTTCATGAACACTGAAGCTTTCTTT. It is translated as CASSLGTFMNTEAFF.

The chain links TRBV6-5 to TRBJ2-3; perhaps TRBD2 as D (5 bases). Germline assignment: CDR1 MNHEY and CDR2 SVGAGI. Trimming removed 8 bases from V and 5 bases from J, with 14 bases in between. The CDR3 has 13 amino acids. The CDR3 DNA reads TGTGCCAGCGAATGGGAGCCTCTAGATACGCAGTATTTT. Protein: CASEWEPLDTQYF.

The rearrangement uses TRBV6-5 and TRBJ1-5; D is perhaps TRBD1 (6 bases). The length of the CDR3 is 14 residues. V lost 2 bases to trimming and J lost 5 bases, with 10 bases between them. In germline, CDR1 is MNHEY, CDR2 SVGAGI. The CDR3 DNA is TGTGCCAGCAGTTACGTCAGGGGAGATCAGCCCCAGCATTTT. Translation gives CASSYVRGDQPQHF.

CDR3: CASSLSGLGDSPLHF. The CDR3 nucleotides are TGTGCCAGCAGCTTATCAGGGTTGGGGGATTCACCCCTCCACTTT. The rearrangement joins TRBV7-9 to TRBJ1-6, with D perhaps matching TRBD1 (5 bases). There are 15 residues in the CDR3. CDR1 is SEHNR, CDR2 FQNEAQ, per germline (reference sequence). Deletions cut 2 bases from V and 8 bases from J, with 13 bases between.

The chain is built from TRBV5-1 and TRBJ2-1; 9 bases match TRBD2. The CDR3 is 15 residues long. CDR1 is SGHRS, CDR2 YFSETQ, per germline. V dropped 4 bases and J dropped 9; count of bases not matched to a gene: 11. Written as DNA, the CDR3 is TGCGCCAGCAGCCCTATGGGCGGGGGGGCCATTGAGCAGTTCTTC. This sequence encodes CASSPMGGGAIEQFF.

The CDR3 DNA is TGCGCCAGCAGTGCCGTGGGCTGGGTGACTAATGAAAAACTGTTTTTT. Translation: CASSAVGWVTNEKLFF. J is TRBJ1-4 and V is TRBV10-2; D remains ambiguous. The CDR3 has 16 residues. The ends were cut back, 4 bases at V and 2 bases at J, with 14 bases in the middle. CDR1 is WSHSY, CDR2 SAAADI, per germline.

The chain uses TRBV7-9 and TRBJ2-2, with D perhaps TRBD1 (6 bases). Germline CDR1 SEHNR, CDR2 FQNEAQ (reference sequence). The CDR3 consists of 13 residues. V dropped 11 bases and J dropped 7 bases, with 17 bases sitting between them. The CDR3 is CAAPWTEGGELFF. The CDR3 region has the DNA TGTGCCGCCCCCTGGACAGAGGGCGGGGAGCTGTTTTTT.

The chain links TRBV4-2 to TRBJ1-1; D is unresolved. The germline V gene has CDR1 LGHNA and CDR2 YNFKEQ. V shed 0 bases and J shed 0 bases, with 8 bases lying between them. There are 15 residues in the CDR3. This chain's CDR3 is CASSQEGTLNTEAFF. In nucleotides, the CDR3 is TGTGCCAGCAGCCAAGAGGGCACTTTGAACACTGAAGCTTTCTTT.

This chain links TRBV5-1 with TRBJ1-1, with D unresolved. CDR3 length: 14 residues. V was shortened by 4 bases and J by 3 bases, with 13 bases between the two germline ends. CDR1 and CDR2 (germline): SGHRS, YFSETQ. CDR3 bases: TGCGCCAGCAGCCCCCAATGGGGAGACACTGAAGCTTTCTTT. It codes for CASSPQWGDTEAFF.

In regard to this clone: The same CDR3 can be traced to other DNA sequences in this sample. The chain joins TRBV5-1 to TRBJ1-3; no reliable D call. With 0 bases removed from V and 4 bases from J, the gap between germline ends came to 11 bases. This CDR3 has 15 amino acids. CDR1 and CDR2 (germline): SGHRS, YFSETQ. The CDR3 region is CASSLGGISGNTIYF. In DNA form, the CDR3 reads TGCGCCAGCAGCTTGGGCGGGATCTCCGGAAACACCATATATTTT.

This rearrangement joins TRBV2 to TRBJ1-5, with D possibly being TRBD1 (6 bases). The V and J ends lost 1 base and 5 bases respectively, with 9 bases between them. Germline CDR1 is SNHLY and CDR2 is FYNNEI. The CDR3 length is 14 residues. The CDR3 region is CASSEGQVDQPQHF. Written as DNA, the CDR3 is TGTGCCAGCAGTGAAGGACAGGTTGATCAGCCCCAGCATTTT.

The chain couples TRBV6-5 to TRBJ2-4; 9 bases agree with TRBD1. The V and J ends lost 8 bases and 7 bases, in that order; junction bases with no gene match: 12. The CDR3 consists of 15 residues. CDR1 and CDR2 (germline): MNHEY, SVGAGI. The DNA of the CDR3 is TGTGCCAGCCGACTCCCGGGACAGGGTGCGAACATTCAGTACTTC. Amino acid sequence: CASRLPGQGANIQYF.

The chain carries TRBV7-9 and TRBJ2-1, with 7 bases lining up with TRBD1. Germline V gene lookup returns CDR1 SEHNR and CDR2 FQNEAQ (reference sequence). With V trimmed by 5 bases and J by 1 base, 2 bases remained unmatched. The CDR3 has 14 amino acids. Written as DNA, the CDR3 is TGTGCCAGCAGCCTGGGACAGTCCTACAATGAGCAGTTCTTC. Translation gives CASSLGQSYNEQFF.

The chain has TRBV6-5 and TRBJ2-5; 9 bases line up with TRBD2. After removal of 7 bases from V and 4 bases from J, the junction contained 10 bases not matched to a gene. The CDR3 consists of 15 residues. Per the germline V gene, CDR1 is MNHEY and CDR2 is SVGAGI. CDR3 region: CASIFSGGRGETQYF. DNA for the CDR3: TGTGCCAGCATTTTTAGCGGGGGCAGGGGAGAGACCCAGTACTTC.

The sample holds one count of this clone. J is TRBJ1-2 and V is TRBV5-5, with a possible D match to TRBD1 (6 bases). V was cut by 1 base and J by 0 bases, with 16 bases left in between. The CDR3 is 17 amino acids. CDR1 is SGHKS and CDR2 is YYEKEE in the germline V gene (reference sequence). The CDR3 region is CASSLRTGTTSNYGYTF. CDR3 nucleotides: TGTGCCAGCAGCTTGAGAACCGGGACAACTTCTAACTATGGCTACACCTTC. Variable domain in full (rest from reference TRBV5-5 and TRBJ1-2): DAGVTQSPTHLIKTRGQQVTLRCSPISGHKSVSWYQQVLGQGPQFIFQYYEKEERGRGNFPDRFSARQFPNYSSELNVNALLLGDSALYLCASSLRTGTTSNYGYTFGSGTRLTVV.

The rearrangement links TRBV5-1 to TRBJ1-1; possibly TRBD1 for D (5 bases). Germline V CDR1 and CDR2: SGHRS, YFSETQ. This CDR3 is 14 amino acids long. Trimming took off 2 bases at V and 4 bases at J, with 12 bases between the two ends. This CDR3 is CASSFEGSRTEAFF. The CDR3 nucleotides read TGCGCCAGCAGCTTCGAGGGGTCGCGCACTGAAGCTTTCTTT.

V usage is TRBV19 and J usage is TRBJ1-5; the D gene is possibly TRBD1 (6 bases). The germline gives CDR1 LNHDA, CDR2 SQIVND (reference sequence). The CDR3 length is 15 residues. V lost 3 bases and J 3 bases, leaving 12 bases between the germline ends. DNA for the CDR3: TGTGCCAGTAGTATCGGATGGACAGTCAATCAGCCCCAGCATTTT. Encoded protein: CASSIGWTVNQPQHF.

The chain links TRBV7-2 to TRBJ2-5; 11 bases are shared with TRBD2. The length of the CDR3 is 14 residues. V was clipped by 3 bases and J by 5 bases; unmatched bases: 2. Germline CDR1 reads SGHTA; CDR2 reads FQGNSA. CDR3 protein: CASSFSGGVETQYF. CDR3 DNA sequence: TGTGCCAGCAGCTTTAGCGGGGGGGTTGAGACCCAGTACTTC. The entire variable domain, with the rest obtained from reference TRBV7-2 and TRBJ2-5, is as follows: GAGVSQSPSNKVTEKGKDVELRCDPISGHTALYWYRQSLGQGLEFLIYFQGNSAPDKSGLPSDRFSAERTGGSVSTLTIQRTQQEDSAVYLCASSFSGGVETQYFGPGTRLLVL.

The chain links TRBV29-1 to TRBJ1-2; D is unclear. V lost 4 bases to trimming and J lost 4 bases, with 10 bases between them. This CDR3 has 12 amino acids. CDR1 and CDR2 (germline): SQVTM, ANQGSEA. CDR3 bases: TGCAGCGTTGTGGTAGGGTCCTATGGCTACACCTTC. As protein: CSVVVGSYGYTF.

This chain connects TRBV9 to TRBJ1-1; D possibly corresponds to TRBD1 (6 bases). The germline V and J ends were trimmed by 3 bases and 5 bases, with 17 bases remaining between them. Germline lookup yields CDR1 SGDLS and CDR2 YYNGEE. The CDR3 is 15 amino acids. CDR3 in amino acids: CASSAGARDETEAFF. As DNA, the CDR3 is TGTGCCAGCAGCGCAGGGGCTAGGGATGAAACTGAAGCTTTCTTT.

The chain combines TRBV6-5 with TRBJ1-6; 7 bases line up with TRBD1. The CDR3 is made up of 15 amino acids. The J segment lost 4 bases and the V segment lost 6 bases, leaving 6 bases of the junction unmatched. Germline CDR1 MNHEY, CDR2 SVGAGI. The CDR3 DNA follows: TGTGCCAGCAGCCCAGGGGGGACTTATAATTCACCCCTCCACTTT. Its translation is CASSPGGTYNSPLHF.

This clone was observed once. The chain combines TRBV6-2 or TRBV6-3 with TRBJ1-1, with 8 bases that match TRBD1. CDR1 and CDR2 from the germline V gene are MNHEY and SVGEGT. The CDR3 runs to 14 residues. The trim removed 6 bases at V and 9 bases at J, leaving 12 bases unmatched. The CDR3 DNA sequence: TGTGCCAGCAGCAGGGACAGGAATCCTCCGAAAGCTTTCTTT. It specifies CASSRDRNPPKAFF.